Sequencing of this T cell receptor (beta chain) was carried out in a study of molecular identifiers for immune sequencing clone quantification. General observations from the study: In naive cells, under 1% of molecules belonged to clones above 20 RNA copies, against over 99% in effector cells. Investigators reportedly could detect spiked Jurkat TCR RNA from one cell among over 750,000 naive cells.

There are a few counts of this clonotype. Its antigen is not known. Per the germline V gene, CDR1 is LNHNV and CDR2 is YYDKDF (reference sequence). This CDR3 region has 15 residues. V lost 1 base to trimming and J lost 5 bases, with 15 bases between them. Previously described methods and listed TCR primers were used for bulk TCR libraries. TCRdb reprocessed the PCR reads with MiXCR, giving one entry per CDR3 protein. The sample has about 67,000 distinct CDR3 sequences, over 15% seen once; the top ten hold approximately 1.5%. This receptor was obtained from a human donor in good health. Some libraries in this study had Jurkat cell RNA spiked in. Sample: naive CD8+ T cells from blood, with Jurkat cell RNA spiked in. The subset is: FACS-sorted CD8+CD4-CCR7+CD45RA+ naive T cells. V usage is TRBV15 and J usage is TRBJ2-7, with a possible D match to TRBD2 (5 bases). CDR3 amino acids: CATSRVGPMGDEQYF. The CDR3 DNA reads as TGTGCCACCAGCAGAGTCGGCCCCATGGGAGACGAGCAGTACTTC.